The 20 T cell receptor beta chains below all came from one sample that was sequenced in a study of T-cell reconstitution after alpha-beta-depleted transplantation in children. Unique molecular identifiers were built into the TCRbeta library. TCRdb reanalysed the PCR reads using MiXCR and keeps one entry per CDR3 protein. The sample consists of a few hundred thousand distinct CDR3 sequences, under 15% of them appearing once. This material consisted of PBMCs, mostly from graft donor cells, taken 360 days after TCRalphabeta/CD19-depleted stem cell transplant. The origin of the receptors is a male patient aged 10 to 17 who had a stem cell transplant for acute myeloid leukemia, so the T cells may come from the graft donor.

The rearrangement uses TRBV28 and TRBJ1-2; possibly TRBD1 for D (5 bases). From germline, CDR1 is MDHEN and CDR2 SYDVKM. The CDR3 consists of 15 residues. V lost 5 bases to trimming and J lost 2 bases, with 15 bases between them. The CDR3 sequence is CASSPGPGGNYGYTF. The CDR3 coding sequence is TGTGCCAGCAGTCCCGGCCCGGGGGGGAACTATGGCTACACCTTC.

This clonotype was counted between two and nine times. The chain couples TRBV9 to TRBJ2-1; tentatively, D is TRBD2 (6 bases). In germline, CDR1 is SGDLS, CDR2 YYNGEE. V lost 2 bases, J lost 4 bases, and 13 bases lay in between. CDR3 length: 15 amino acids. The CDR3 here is CASSVIGGRYNEQFF. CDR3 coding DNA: TGTGCCAGCAGCGTGATTGGAGGGAGATACAATGAGCAGTTCTTC.

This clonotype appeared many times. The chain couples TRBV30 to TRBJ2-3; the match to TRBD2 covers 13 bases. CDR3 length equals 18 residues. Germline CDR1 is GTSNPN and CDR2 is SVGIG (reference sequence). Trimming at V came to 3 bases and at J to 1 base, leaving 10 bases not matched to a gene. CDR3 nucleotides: TGTGCCTGGAGCCTTCCAGTAGGACTAGCGGGAGGCACAGATACGCAGTATTTT. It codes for CAWSLPVGLAGGTDTQYF.

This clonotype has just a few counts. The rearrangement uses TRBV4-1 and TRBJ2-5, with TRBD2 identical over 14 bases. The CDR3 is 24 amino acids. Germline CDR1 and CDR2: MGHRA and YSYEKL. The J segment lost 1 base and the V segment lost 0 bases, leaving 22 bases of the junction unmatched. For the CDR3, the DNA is TGCGCCAGCAGCCAAGATACTGCGGCGGCAGCTGGACTAGCGGGAGGTACCCTCCAAGAGACCCAGTACTTC. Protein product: CASSQDTAAAAGLAGGTLQETQYF.

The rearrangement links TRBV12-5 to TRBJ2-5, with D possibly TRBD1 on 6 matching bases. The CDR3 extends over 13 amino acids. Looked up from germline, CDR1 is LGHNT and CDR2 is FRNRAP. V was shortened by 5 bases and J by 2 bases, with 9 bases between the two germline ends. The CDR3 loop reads CASGRGQQETQYF. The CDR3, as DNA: TGTGCTAGTGGTCGCGGACAGCAAGAGACCCAGTACTTC.

The DNA of the CDR3 is TGTGCCACCAGCAGAGGCTGGGGTCGGACTTTGACTAGCGGGAGTTTAGATACGCAGTATTTT. It yields the protein CATSRGWGRTLTSGSLDTQYF. The chain recombines TRBV15 with TRBJ2-3; TRBD2 agrees at 12 bases. CDR1 and CDR2 (germline): LNHNV, YYDKDF (reference sequence). Trimming took 1 base from V and 5 from J; bases not matched to a gene: 19. There are 21 residues in the CDR3. The full variable domain, in which reference TRBV15 and TRBJ2-3 provide the parts outside the CDR3, is DAMVIQNPRYQVTQFGKPVTLSCSQTLNHNVMYWYQQKSSQAPKLLFHYYDKDFNNEADTPDNFQSRRPNTSFCFLDIRSPGLGDTAMYLCATSRGWGRTLTSGSLDTQYFGPGTRLTVL.

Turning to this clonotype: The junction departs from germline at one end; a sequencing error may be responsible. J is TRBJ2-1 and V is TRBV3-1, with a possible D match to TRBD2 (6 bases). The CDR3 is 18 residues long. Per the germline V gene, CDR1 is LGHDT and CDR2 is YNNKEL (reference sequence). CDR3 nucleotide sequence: TGTACCAGCAGTTCGTTACCCACGACTAGGACGTCCTACAATGAGCAGTTCTTC. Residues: CTSSSLPTTRTSYNEQFF.

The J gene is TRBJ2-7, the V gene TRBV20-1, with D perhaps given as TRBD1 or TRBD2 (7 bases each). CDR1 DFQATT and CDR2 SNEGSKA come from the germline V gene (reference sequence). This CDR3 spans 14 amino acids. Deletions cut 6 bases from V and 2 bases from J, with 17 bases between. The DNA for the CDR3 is TGCAGTGCCGAAAGGGGGCGGGAGCCCTACGAGCAGTACTTC. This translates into CSAERGREPYEQYF.

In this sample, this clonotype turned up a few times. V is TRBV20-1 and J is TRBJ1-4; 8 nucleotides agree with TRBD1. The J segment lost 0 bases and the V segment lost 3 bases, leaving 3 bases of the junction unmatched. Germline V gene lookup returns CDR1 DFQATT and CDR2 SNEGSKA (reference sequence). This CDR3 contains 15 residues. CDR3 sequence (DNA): TGCAGTGCTAGCCGGACAGGGTCAACTAATGAAAAACTGTTTTTT. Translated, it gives CSASRTGSTNEKLFF.

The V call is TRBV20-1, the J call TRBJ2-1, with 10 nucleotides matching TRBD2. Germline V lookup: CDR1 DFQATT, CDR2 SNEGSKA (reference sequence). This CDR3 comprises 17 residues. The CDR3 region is CCASPPGRGLAINEQFF. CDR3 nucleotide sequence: TGCTGCGCTAGCCCCCCGGGCAGGGGACTAGCGATCAATGAGCAGTTCTTC.

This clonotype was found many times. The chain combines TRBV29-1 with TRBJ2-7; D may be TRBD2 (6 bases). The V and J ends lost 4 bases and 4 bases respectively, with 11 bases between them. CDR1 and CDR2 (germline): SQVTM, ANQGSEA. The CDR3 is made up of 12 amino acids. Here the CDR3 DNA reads TGCAGCGTTGCGGTAGGAGGGTACGAGCAGTACTTC. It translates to CSVAVGGYEQYF.

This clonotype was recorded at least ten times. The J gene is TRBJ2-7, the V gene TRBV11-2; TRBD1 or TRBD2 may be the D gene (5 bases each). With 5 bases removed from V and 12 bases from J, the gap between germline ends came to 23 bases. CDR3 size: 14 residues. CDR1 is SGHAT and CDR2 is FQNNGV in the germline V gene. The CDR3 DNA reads TGTGCCAGCAGCCTCCTCCCTGGGACCCATCTTGGGTACTTC. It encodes CASSLLPGTHLGYF.

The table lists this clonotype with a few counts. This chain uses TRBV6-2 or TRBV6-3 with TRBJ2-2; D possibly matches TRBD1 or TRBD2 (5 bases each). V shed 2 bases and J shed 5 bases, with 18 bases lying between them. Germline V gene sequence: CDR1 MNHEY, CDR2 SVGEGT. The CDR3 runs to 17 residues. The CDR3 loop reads CASSYPRHLGETGELFF. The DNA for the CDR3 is TGTGCCAGCAGTTACCCGAGACATTTGGGGGAGACCGGGGAGCTGTTTTTT.

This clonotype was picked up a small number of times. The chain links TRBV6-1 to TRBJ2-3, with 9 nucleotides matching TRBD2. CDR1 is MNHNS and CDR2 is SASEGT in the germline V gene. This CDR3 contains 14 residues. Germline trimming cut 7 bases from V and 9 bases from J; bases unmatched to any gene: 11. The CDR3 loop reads CASTSTSGGGTQYF. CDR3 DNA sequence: TGTGCCAGCACCTCGACTAGCGGAGGAGGCACGCAGTATTTT.

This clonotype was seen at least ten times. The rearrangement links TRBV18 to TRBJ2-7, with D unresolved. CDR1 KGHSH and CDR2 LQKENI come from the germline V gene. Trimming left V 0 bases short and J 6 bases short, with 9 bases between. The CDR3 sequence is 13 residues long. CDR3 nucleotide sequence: TGTGCCAGCTCACCACCGATTGGGCCCGAGCAGTACTTC. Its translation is CASSPPIGPEQYF.

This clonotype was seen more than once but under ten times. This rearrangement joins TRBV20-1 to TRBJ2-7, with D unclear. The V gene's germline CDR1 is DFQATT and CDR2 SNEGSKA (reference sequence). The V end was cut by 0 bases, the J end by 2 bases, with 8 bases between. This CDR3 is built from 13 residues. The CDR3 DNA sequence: TGCAGTGCTAGAGACGTGGGGACCTACGAGCAGTACTTC. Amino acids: CSARDVGTYEQYF.

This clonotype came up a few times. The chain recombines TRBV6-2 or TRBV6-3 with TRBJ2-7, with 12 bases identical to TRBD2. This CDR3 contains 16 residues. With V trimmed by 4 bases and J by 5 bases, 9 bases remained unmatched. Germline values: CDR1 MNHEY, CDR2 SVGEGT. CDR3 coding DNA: TGTGCCAGCAGTTCGCCTCGACTAGCGGGAGCCCACGAGCAGTACTTC. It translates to CASSSPRLAGAHEQYF.

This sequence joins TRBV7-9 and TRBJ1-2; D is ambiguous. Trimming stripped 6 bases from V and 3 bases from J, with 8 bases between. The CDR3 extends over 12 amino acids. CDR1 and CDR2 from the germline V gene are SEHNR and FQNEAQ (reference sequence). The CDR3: CASRFSDYGYTF. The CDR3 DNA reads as TGTGCCAGCAGATTTTCGGACTATGGCTACACCTTC.

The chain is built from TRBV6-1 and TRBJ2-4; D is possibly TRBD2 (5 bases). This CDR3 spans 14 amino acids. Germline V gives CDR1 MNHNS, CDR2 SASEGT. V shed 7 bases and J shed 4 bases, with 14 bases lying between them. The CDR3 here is CASNRPGGKNIQYF. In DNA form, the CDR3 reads TGTGCCAGCAACCGACCAGGCGGGAAAAACATTCAGTACTTC.

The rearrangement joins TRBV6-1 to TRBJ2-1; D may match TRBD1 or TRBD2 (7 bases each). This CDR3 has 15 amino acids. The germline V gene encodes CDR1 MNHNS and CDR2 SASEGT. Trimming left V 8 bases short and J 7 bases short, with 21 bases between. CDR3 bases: TGTGCCAGCCAGGGGGGTCCGGGAGCGGGGAATGAGCAGTTCTTC. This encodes CASQGGPGAGNEQFF.